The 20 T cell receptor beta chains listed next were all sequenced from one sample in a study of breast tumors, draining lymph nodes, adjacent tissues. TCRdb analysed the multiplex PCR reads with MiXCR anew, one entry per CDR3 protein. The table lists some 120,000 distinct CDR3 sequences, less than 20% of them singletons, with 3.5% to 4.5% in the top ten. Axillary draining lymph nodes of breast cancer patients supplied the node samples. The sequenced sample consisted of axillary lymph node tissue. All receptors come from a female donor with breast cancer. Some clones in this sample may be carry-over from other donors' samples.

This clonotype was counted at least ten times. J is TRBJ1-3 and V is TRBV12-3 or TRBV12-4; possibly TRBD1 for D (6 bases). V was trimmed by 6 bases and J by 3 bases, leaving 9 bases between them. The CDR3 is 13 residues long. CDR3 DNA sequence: TGTGCCAGCAGGAGGGGGGATGGAAACACCATATATTTT. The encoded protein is CASRRGDGNTIYF.

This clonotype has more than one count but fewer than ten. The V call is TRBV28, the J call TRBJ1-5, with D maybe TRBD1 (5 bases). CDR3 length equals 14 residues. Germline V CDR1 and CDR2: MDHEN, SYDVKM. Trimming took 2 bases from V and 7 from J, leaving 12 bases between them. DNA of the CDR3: TGTGCCAGCAGTTTAATAGGGGTAAGCCAGCCCCAGCATTTT. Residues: CASSLIGVSQPQHF.

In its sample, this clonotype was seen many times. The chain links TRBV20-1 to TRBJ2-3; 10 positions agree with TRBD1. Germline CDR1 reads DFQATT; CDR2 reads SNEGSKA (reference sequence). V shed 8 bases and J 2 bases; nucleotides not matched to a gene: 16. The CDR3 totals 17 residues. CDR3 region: CSTSGTGVAGATDTQYF. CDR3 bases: TGCAGTACATCCGGGACAGGGGTGGCGGGGGCCACAGATACGCAGTATTTT.

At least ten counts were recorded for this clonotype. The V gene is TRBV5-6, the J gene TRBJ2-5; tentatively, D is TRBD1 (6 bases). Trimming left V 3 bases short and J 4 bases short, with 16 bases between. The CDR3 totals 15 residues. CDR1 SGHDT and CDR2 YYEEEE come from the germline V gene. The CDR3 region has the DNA TGTGCCAGCAGCTCCTACAACAGGGTCCGAGAGACCCAGTACTTC. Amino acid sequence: CASSSYNRVRETQYF.

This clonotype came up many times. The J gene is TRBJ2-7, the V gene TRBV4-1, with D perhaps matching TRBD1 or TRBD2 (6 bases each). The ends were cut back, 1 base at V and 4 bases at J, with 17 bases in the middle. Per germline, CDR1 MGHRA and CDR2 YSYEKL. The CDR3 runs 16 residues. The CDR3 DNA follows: TGCGCCAGCAGCCAAGGAGGGGGGAGTGTAGTATACGAGCAGTACTTC. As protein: CASSQGGGSVVYEQYF.

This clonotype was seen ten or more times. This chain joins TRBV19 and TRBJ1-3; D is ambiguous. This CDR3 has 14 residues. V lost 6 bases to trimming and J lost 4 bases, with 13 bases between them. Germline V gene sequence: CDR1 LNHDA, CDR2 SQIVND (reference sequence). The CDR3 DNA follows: TGTGCCAGTAGCTTTTTGGGCCAGGGAAACACCATATATTTT. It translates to CASSFLGQGNTIYF.

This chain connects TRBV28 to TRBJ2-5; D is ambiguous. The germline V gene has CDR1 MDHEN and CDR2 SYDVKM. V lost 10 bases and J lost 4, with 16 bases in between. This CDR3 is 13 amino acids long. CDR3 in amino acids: CANYNTHGETQYF. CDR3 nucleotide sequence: TGTGCCAACTACAACACCCACGGAGAGACCCAGTACTTC.

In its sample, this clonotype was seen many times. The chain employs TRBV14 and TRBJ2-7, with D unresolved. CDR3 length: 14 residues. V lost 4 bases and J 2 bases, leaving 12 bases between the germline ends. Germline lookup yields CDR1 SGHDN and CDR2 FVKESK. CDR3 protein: CASSRQAGPYEQYF. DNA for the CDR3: TGTGCCAGCAGCCGACAAGCAGGCCCCTACGAGCAGTACTTC.

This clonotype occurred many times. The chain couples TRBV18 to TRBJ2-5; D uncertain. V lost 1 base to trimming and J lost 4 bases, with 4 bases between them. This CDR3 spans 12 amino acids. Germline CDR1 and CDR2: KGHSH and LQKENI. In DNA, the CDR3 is TGTGCCAGCTCACCACAGGGAGAGACCCAGTACTTC. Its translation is CASSPQGETQYF.

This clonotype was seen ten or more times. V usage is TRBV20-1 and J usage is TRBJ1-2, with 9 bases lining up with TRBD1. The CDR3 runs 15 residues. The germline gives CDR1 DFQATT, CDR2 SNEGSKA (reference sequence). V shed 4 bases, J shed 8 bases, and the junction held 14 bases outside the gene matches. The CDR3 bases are TGCAGTGCTACAGACAGGACAGGGGAGAGTTACGGCTACACCTTC. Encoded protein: CSATDRTGESYGYTF.

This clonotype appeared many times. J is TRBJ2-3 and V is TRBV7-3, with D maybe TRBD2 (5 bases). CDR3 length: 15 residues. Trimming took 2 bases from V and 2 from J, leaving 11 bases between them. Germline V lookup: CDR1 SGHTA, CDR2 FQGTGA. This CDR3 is CASSLGGSVTDTQYF. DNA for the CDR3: TGTGCCAGCAGCTTAGGCGGGTCAGTCACAGATACGCAGTATTTT.

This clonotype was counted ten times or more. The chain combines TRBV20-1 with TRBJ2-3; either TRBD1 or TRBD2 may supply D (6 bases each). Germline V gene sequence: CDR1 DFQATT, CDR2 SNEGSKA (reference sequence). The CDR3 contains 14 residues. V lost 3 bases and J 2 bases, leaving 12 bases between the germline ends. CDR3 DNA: TGCAGTGCTAGCTCGGGGGCCCCCACAGATACGCAGTATTTT. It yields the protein CSASSGAPTDTQYF.

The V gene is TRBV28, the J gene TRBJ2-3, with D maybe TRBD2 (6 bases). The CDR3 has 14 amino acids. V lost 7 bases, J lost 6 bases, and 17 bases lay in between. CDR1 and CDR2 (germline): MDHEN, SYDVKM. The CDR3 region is CASKYRLARDTQYF. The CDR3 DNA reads TGTGCCAGCAAATACAGGCTAGCGAGGGATACGCAGTATTTT.

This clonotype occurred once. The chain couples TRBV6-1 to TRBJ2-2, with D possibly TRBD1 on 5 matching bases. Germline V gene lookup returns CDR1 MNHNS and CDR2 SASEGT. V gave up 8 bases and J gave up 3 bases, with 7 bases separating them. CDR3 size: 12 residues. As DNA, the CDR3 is TGTGCCAGCCTGACAGACACCGGGGAGCTGTTTTTT. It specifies CASLTDTGELFF.

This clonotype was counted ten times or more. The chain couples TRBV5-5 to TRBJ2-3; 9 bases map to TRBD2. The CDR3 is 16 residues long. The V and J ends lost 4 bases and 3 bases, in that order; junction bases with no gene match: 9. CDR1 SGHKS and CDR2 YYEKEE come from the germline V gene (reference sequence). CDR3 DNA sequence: TGTGCCAGCAGCATGGTAGCGGGAGTGGTTACAGATACGCAGTATTTT. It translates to CASSMVAGVVTDTQYF.

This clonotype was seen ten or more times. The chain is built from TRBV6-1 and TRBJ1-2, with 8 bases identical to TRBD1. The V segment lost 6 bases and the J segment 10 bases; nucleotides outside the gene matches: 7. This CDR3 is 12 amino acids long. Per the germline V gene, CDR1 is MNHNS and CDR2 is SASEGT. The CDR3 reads CASSKDREVYTF. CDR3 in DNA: TGTGCCAGCAGCAAGGACAGGGAGGTCTACACCTTC.

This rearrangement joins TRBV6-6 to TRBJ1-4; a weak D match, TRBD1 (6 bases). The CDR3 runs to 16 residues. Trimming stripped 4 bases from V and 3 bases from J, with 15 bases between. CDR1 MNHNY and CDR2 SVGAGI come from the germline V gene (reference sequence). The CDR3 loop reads CASSLRGAGSNEKLFF. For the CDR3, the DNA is TGTGCCAGCAGTTTACGGGGGGCTGGATCTAATGAAAAACTGTTTTTT.

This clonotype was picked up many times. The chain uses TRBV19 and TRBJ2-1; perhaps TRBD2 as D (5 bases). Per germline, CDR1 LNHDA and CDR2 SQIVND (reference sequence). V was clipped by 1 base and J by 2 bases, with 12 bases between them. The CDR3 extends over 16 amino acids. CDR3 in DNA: TGTGCCAGTAGTATAGGGGGAGTGGTTCCCTACAATGAGCAGTTCTTC. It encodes CASSIGGVVPYNEQFF.

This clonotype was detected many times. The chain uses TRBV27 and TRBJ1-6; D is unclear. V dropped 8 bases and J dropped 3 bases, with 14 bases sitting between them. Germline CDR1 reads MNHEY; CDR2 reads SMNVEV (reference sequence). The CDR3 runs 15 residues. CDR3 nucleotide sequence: TGTGCCAGCGGGGAGGTGGCGAACTATAATTCACCCCTCCACTTT. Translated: CASGEVANYNSPLHF.

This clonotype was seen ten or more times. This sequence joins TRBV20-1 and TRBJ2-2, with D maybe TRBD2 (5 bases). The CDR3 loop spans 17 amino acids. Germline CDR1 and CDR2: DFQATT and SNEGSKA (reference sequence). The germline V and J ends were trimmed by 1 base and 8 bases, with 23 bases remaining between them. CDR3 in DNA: TGCAGTGCTAGAGGCATGGGCGGCGGGTTTAAGAGTGGGGAGCTGTTTTTT. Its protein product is CSARGMGGGFKSGELFF.